This T cell receptor beta chain was documented in a study of T-cell memory formation after mild COVID-19. Trimming took 1 base from V and 8 from J; bases not matched to a gene: 8. This CDR3 has 15 residues. The germline CDR1 and CDR2 sequences are MGHRA and YSYEKL. TCRdb re-called the 5' RACE reads through MiXCR, storing one row per CDR3 protein. The table records roughly 180,000 distinct CDR3 sequences, approximately 17% of them present only once. In its sample, this clonotype was seen a few times. Its antigen is undetermined. General study results and limits: Chiefly within CM and EM were the contracting CD4+ clones; CD8+ ones were within EMRA.

This sequence joins TRBV4-1 and TRBJ1-1, with 9 bases lining up with TRBD1. Sequencing input: PBMCs or a T cell subset sorted from them (not recorded which). The receptor was derived from a man aged 18 to 29 who had mild COVID-19 (a few samples of this study predate the infection). Cell type and time point are not known. This CDR3 reads CASSQGPGQGREAFF. The CDR3, as DNA: TGCGCCAGCAGCCAAGGGCCGGGACAGGGCAGGGAAGCTTTCTTT.